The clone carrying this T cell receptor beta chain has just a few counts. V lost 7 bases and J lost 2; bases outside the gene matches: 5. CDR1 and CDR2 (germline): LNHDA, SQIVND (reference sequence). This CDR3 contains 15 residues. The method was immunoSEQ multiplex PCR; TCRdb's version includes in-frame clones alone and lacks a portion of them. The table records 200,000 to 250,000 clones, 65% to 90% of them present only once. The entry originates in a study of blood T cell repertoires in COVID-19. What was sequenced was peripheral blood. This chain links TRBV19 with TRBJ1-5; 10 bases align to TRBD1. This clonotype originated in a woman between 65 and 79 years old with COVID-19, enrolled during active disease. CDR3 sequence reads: CASTPGTGGNQPQHF. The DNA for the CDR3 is TGTGCCAGTACTCCGGGGACAGGGGGCAATCAGCCCCAGCATTTT.